What follows are 10 T cell receptor beta chains derived from one specimen sequenced in a study of T cell repertoires in cytomegalovirus infection. Using its own MiXCR run on the reads, TCRdb lists one record per CDR3 protein. The table records under 450,000 distinct CDR3 sequences, nearly 35% of them present only once. Their cognate antigens are unknown. The material was cultured PBMCs, obtained from culture after CMV antigen stimulation. The origin of the receptors is a human donor in good health (CMV status not recorded). Some clones in this sample may be carry-over from other donors' samples.

This clonotype showed up just a few times. J is TRBJ2-1 and V is TRBV27; 8 bases map to TRBD1. V trimming: 6 bases; J trimming: 9 bases; junction bases outside the gene matches: 7. The V gene's germline CDR1 is MNHEY and CDR2 SMNVEV (reference sequence). The CDR3 consists of 13 residues. Here the CDR3 reads CASRDRASSEQFF. CDR3 coding DNA: TGTGCCAGCAGGGACAGGGCTAGCAGTGAGCAGTTCTTC.

In its sample, this clonotype was seen many times. The rearrangement links TRBV7-2 to TRBJ1-5; D not resolved. The CDR3 runs to 13 residues. The germline CDR1 and CDR2 sequences are SGHTA and FQGNSA. V was pared by 9 bases and J by 0 bases, with 9 bases between. The CDR3 bases are TGTGCCAGTAGACGGAATAGCAATCAGCCCCAGCATTTT. Translation: CASRRNSNQPQHF.

This clonotype was recorded once. The rearrangement joins TRBV9 to TRBJ2-1; the match to TRBD2 covers 7 bases. CDR1 is SGDLS, CDR2 YYNGEE, per germline. CDR3 size: 18 residues. V lost 0 bases to trimming and J lost 0 bases; unmatched junction nucleotides: 9. Here the CDR3 DNA reads TGTGCCAGCAGCGTAGGTCCCAGCGGGATACTCTCCTACAATGAGCAGTTCTTC. It specifies CASSVGPSGILSYNEQFF.

The J gene is TRBJ2-1, the V gene TRBV7-6, with TRBD2 identical over 8 bases. The trim removed 1 base at V and 9 bases at J, leaving 8 bases unmatched. The CDR3 consists of 15 residues. Germline loops: CDR1 SGHVS, CDR2 FNYEAQ. CDR3 sequence (DNA): TGTGCCAGCAGCTTAGACTCGGGACTAGTCGGTGAGCAGTTCTTC. Translated, it gives CASSLDSGLVGEQFF.

The V and J genes are TRBV12-3 or TRBV12-4 and TRBJ1-5, with TRBD1 identical over 7 bases. The V segment lost 5 bases and the J segment 5 bases; nucleotides outside the gene matches: 6. The CDR3 contains 14 residues. CDR3 amino acids: CASSADRPDQPQHF. The CDR3 nucleotides read TGTGCCAGCAGTGCGGACAGGCCTGATCAGCCCCAGCATTTT.

Only a few counts were recorded for this clonotype. The chain couples TRBV4-1 to TRBJ1-2; 9 bases are shared with TRBD1. The V and J ends lost 4 bases and 7 bases, in that order; junction bases with no gene match: 10. Germline V gives CDR1 MGHRA, CDR2 YSYEKL. The CDR3 contains 15 residues. Here the CDR3 reads CASSPNTQGAFGYTF. The CDR3 DNA reads as TGCGCCAGCAGCCCGAATACACAGGGGGCGTTTGGCTACACCTTC.

This chain links TRBV7-9 with TRBJ2-4; the match to TRBD2 covers 8 bases. CDR3 length: 19 residues. The J segment lost 5 bases and the V segment lost 5 bases, leaving 20 bases of the junction unmatched. Germline V gene lookup returns CDR1 SEHNR and CDR2 FQNEAQ (reference sequence). The CDR3 is CASSPWVTRAGEGQNIQYF. CDR3 coding DNA: TGTGCCAGCAGCCCGTGGGTGACGAGAGCGGGAGAGGGGCAAAACATTCAGTACTTC. Full variable domain (rest looked up from reference TRBV7-9 and TRBJ2-4): DTGVSQNPRHKITKRGQNVTFRCDPISEHNRLYWYRQTLGQGPEFLTYFQNEAQLEKSRLLSDRFSAERPKGSFSTLEIQRTEQGDSAMYLCASSPWVTRAGEGQNIQYFGAGTRLSVL.

The genes are TRBV9 and TRBJ1-1; 7 nucleotides align to TRBD1. This CDR3 spans 12 amino acids. In germline, CDR1 is SGDLS, CDR2 YYNGEE. With V trimmed by 3 bases and J by 4 bases, 0 bases remained unmatched. CDR3 DNA sequence: TGTGCCAGCAGCGCAGGGGGCACTGAAGCTTTCTTT. Amino acids: CASSAGGTEAFF.

The chain employs TRBV7-6 and TRBJ1-3; D perhaps matches TRBD1 (6 bases). In germline, CDR1 is SGHVS, CDR2 FNYEAQ. This CDR3 has 15 amino acids. The ends were cut back, 6 bases at V and 8 bases at J, with 20 bases in the middle. In DNA form, the CDR3 reads TGTGCCAGCAGACAGGGACCCCCAATGGGGGACACCATATATTTT. It yields the protein CASRQGPPMGDTIYF.

This clonotype showed up just a few times. This CDR3 reads CASSFAGGTDTQYF. In nucleotides, the CDR3 is TGTGCCAGCAGTTTCGCGGGGGGCACAGATACGCAGTATTTT. J is TRBJ2-3 and V is TRBV25-1; 7 bases line up with TRBD2. With 5 bases clipped from V and 1 base from J, the junction kept 3 bases outside the gene matches. Germline loops: CDR1 MGHDK, CDR2 SYGVNS. This CDR3 is built from 14 residues.